This passage covers 29 T cell receptor beta chains from one sample sequenced in a study of low-dose radiotherapy and immunotherapy resistance in tumors. Both TCRalpha and TCRbeta chains were reverse transcribed with V-gene-specific primers. With a constant-region primer and a V-primer adapter, TCRs were subjected to about 20 PCR cycles of amplification. TCRdb called the reads again in MiXCR, with one record for every CDR3 protein. Of about 80,000 distinct CDR3 sequences in the sample, roughly 17% were seen once. Time point here: after trial treatment. The treatment here: LDRT plus nivolumab, ipilimumab, low-dose cyclophosphamide and aspirin (RACIN trial). Here the sequenced sample was PBMCs, taken after low-dose radiotherapy plus immunotherapy. These receptors all come from a male donor with prostate cancer.

There are many counts of this clonotype. This rearrangement joins TRBV6-8 to TRBJ2-1, with no clear D. CDR1 MNHGY and CDR2 SAAAGT come from the germline V gene. The CDR3 is 14 amino acids. The ends were cut back, 2 bases at V and 0 bases at J, with 5 bases in the middle. The CDR3 protein is CASSYAVSYNEQFF. CDR3 DNA sequence: TGTGCCAGCAGTTACGCGGTCTCCTACAATGAGCAGTTCTTC.

The chain employs TRBV28 and TRBJ2-5; 16 bases match TRBD2. Per germline, CDR1 MDHEN and CDR2 SYDVKM. Trimming removed 3 bases from V and 9 bases from J; junction bases left unmatched: 7. The CDR3 spans 16 residues. Here the CDR3 reads CASSLSGTSGRASQYF. Written as DNA, the CDR3 is TGTGCCAGCAGTTTGTCCGGGACTAGCGGGAGGGCGTCCCAGTACTTC.

There are many counts of this clonotype. The rearrangement uses TRBV7-2 and TRBJ2-5; the match to TRBD1 covers 10 bases. CDR1 SGHTA and CDR2 FQGNSA come from the germline V gene. Trimming removed 1 base from V and 2 bases from J; junction bases left unmatched: 7. The CDR3 consists of 17 residues. CDR3 residues: CASSLVSTGGTQETQYF. CDR3 sequence (DNA): TGTGCCAGCAGCTTAGTCTCGACAGGGGGCACGCAAGAGACCCAGTACTTC.

The table lists this clonotype with many counts. This rearrangement joins TRBV7-2 to TRBJ1-5; 8 bases align to TRBD1. Germline assignment: CDR1 SGHTA and CDR2 FQGNSA. This CDR3 is 15 amino acids long. V shed 5 bases, J shed 2 bases, and the junction held 5 bases outside the gene matches. CDR3 sequence reads: CASSPDREGNQPQHF. CDR3 in DNA: TGTGCCAGCAGCCCGGACAGGGAAGGCAATCAGCCCCAGCATTTT.

This clonotype was recorded at least ten times. V gene TRBV30 combines with J gene TRBJ1-2; 8 positions agree with TRBD1. This CDR3 has 15 residues. The ends lost 2 bases at V and 7 bases at J; junction bases unmatched: 12. Germline assignment: CDR1 GTSNPN and CDR2 SVGIG (reference sequence). CDR3 in DNA: TGTGCCTGGAGTCCAATTGACAGGGGCCATACTGGCTACACCTTC. Protein sequence: CAWSPIDRGHTGYTF.

With respect to this clonotype: With only one base between it and a far larger clone, this is likely a read error. CDR3: CASSLEFLAGAQTQYF. The CDR3 bases are TGTGCCAGCAGCTTAGAATTCCTAGCGGGAGCTCAGACCCAGTACTTC. V is TRBV6-1 and J is TRBJ2-5, with 10 bases lining up with TRBD2. CDR3 size: 16 residues. CDR1 MNHNS and CDR2 SASEGT come from the germline V gene. Germline trimming cut 6 bases from V and 6 bases from J; bases unmatched to any gene: 13.

In the case of this clonotype: This is likely an artifact of a read error, given a far larger clone one base away. The chain is built from TRBV5-1 and TRBJ2-1; D gene uncertain. The CDR3 totals 14 residues. Trimming cost V 0 bases and J 10 bases, with 14 bases left between them. CDR1 and CDR2 from the germline V gene are SGHRS and YFSETQ. CDR3 in DNA: TGCGCCAGCAGCTTGGCTGGCGGAAACTACGAGCAGTTCTTC. It codes for CASSLAGGNYEQFF.

This clonotype has ten or more counts. The V call is TRBV12-3 or TRBV12-4, the J call TRBJ2-7; 9 positions match TRBD1. V lost 3 bases to trimming and J lost 3 bases; unmatched junction nucleotides: 6. The CDR3 loop spans 15 amino acids. This chain's CDR3 is CASSFWDRAFYEQYF. The CDR3, as DNA: TGTGCCAGCAGTTTTTGGGACAGGGCCTTCTACGAGCAGTACTTC.

This clonotype was observed at least ten times. This chain links TRBV27 with TRBJ1-4; possibly TRBD1 for D (6 bases). The ends were cut back, 5 bases at V and 3 bases at J, with 13 bases in the middle. The germline gives CDR1 MNHEY, CDR2 SMNVEV (reference sequence). The CDR3 is 15 residues long. The CDR3: CASSAYRAPNEKLFF. The CDR3 DNA is TGTGCCAGCAGTGCCTACAGGGCACCTAATGAAAAACTGTTTTTT.

This clonotype has at least ten counts. The CDR3 DNA reads as TGTGCCAGCAGTTTAAGTAGCCTGTCCTACAATGAGCAGTTCTTC. Translation: CASSLSSLSYNEQFF. This chain joins TRBV28 and TRBJ2-1; D unclear. Deletions cut 2 bases from V and 1 base from J, with 9 bases between. Germline V gene lookup returns CDR1 MDHEN and CDR2 SYDVKM. The CDR3 extends over 15 amino acids.

This clonotype has at least ten counts. This chain uses TRBV13 with TRBJ2-3; 15 bases are shared with TRBD2. With V trimmed by 3 bases and J by 10 bases, 11 bases remained unmatched. Germline CDR1 reads PRHDT; CDR2 reads FYEKMQ (reference sequence). This CDR3 is built from 17 residues. In DNA form, the CDR3 reads TGTGCCAGCAGCTTGAGTGACTGGACTAGCGGGAGGGCCGCGCAGTATTTT. Translating gives CASSLSDWTSGRAAQYF. The full variable domain, its missing parts supplied by reference TRBV13 and TRBJ2-3, is AAGVIQSPRHLIKEKRETATLKCYPIPRHDTVYWYQQGPGQDPQFLISFYEKMQSDKGSIPDRFSAQQFSDYHSELNMSSLELGDSALYFCASSLSDWTSGRAAQYFGPGTRLTVL.

This clonotype has at least ten counts. The V call is TRBV9, the J call TRBJ2-2; the D call may be TRBD1 or TRBD2 (5 bases each). Trimming cost V 4 bases and J 2 bases, with 15 bases left between them. This CDR3 is 16 amino acids long. CDR1 is SGDLS and CDR2 is YYNGEE in the germline V gene. CDR3 region: CASSRGAPPNTGELFF. CDR3 nucleotide sequence: TGTGCCAGCAGCCGGGGCGCCCCTCCCAACACCGGGGAGCTGTTTTTT.

This clonotype was seen many times. The V call is TRBV28, the J call TRBJ2-4, with D possibly matching TRBD2 (7 bases). Trimming pared 2 bases from V and 9 bases from J, leaving 14 bases between. This CDR3 is built from 14 residues. Germline V CDR1 and CDR2: MDHEN, SYDVKM. The CDR3 sequence is CASSLKGGSVIQYF. CDR3 bases: TGTGCCAGCAGTTTAAAGGGGGGGTCCGTCATTCAGTACTTC.

To note about this clonotype: Given a far larger clone just one base away, this is likely a sequencing read error. V gene TRBV29-1 combines with J gene TRBJ2-1, with D possibly matching TRBD1 (6 bases). The closer fit of TRBJ2-5 to the DNA end suggests the J call may be wrong. This CDR3 has 14 residues. Germline V gives CDR1 SQVTM, CDR2 ANQGSEA. The CDR3: CSVADGTYQGTQYF. The CDR3 region has the DNA TGCAGCGTTGCGGACGGGACATACCAAGGGACCCAGTACTTC.

This clonotype was seen repeatedly, ten times or more. V usage is TRBV29-1 and J usage is TRBJ2-7; D possibly corresponds to TRBD1 (5 bases). Germline CDR1 and CDR2: SQVTM and ANQGSEA. V was trimmed by 8 bases and J by 6 bases, leaving 14 bases between them. The CDR3 length is 11 residues. CDR3 amino acids: CSLSWGSEQYF. The CDR3, as DNA: TGCAGCCTTAGCTGGGGCTCCGAGCAGTACTTC.

The chain combines TRBV3-1 with TRBJ2-5, with TRBD2 matching 10 bases. Germline V gene data show CDR1 as LGHDT and CDR2 as YNNKEL (reference sequence). The trim removed 1 base at V and 4 bases at J, leaving 9 bases unmatched. The CDR3 runs 17 residues. The DNA for the CDR3 is TGTGCCAGCAGCCAAGGAGCAGCGGGGGGGCAGGGAGAGACCCAGTACTTC. It is translated as CASSQGAAGGQGETQYF.

CDR3 sequence (DNA): TGCGCCAGCAGCCAGGTAGCGGGAGGAAACTCCTACGAGCAGTACTTC. Its protein is CASSQVAGGNSYEQYF. This chain uses TRBV4-1 with TRBJ2-7, with 10 bases lining up with TRBD2. Unmatched junction bases numbered 5, after V lost 3 bases and J lost 0 bases. Germline V lookup: CDR1 MGHRA, CDR2 YSYEKL. The CDR3 runs 16 residues.

The chain couples TRBV28 to TRBJ2-7; TRBD1 is a possible D gene (6 bases). V shed 5 bases and J shed 5 bases, with 31 bases lying between them. Germline values: CDR1 MDHEN, CDR2 SYDVKM. The CDR3 length is 19 residues. Here the CDR3 DNA reads TGTGCCAGCAGTGTCGGACAGATAAGTTGGGGGAGACCAGACCACGAGCAGTACTTC. Its protein is CASSVGQISWGRPDHEQYF. The full variable domain, its missing parts supplied by reference TRBV28 and TRBJ2-7, is DVKVTQSSRYLVKRTGEKVFLECVQDMDHENMFWYRQDPGLGLRLIYFSYDVKMKEKGDIPEGYSVSREKKERFSLILESASTNQTSMYLCASSVGQISWGRPDHEQYFGPGTRLTVT.

This clonotype showed up just a few times. The J gene is TRBJ2-7, the V gene TRBV6-2 or TRBV6-3; D uncertain. The CDR3 runs 15 residues. V was cut by 5 bases and J by 2 bases, with 16 bases left in between. Germline lookup yields CDR1 MNHEY and CDR2 SVGEGT. The CDR3 here is CASSEGLHVAYEQYF. For the CDR3, the DNA is TGTGCCAGCAGTGAAGGTCTTCACGTCGCCTACGAGCAGTACTTC.

This clonotype has a count of ten or more. The rearrangement links TRBV28 to TRBJ2-3; maybe TRBD1 (5 bases). Per the germline V gene, CDR1 is MDHEN and CDR2 is SYDVKM. CDR3 length: 14 amino acids. Trimming pared 2 bases from V and 2 bases from J, leaving 8 bases between. DNA for the CDR3: TGTGCCAGCAGTTTAGACAGTTACACAGATACGCAGTATTTT. Translation gives CASSLDSYTDTQYF.

This clonotype was recorded at least ten times. This CDR3 is CASKNGYQPQHF. In DNA, the CDR3 is TGTGCCAGTAAGAACGGATATCAGCCCCAGCATTTT. The genes are TRBV19 and TRBJ1-5; D gene ambiguous. CDR3 length: 12 amino acids. Trimming removed 7 bases from V and 5 bases from J, with 9 bases in between. CDR1 and CDR2 (germline): LNHDA, SQIVND (reference sequence).

This clonotype was seen repeatedly, ten times or more. The V call is TRBV29-1, the J call TRBJ1-1, with D possibly TRBD1 on 6 matching bases. This CDR3 is 13 amino acids long. The germline gives CDR1 SQVTM, CDR2 ANQGSEA. The V and J ends lost 3 bases and 4 bases respectively, with 12 bases between them. The CDR3 DNA reads TGCAGCGTTGAGTCCAGGGGTATCACTGAAGCTTTCTTT. Translated: CSVESRGITEAFF.

This clonotype was counted at least ten times. V usage is TRBV14 and J usage is TRBJ2-7; TRBD2 matches 8 bases. This CDR3 is 22 amino acids long. The germline CDR1 and CDR2 sequences are SGHDN and FVKESK. With 3 bases clipped from V and 9 bases from J, the junction kept 34 bases outside the gene matches. The CDR3, as DNA: TGTGCCAGCAGCCATTTAGGTCAGGATCGAGGGCTAGCGGGCATCTCCTACGAGCGGCAGTACTTC. Protein product: CASSHLGQDRGLAGISYERQYF.

This clonotype showed up many times. J is TRBJ1-5 and V is TRBV7-2; 7 positions agree with TRBD1. From germline, CDR1 is SGHTA and CDR2 FQGNSA. The CDR3 runs to 16 residues. V gave up 3 bases and J gave up 0 bases; unmatched junction bases: 5. Here the CDR3 reads CASSLAGQNSNQPQHF. The DNA of the CDR3 is TGTGCCAGCAGCTTGGCGGGACAGAATAGCAATCAGCCCCAGCATTTT.

The rearrangement links TRBV5-1 to TRBJ2-6, with D tentatively TRBD1 (6 bases). There are 16 residues in the CDR3. Germline V lookup: CDR1 SGHRS, CDR2 YFSETQ. Trimming removed 8 bases from V and 4 bases from J, with 19 bases in between. This CDR3 is CARIHLGAVGANVLTF. The DNA for the CDR3 is TGCGCCAGAATACACTTGGGGGCAGTCGGGGCCAACGTCCTGACTTTC. Variable domain in full (rest from reference TRBV5-1 and TRBJ2-6): KAGVTQTPRYLIKTRGQQVTLSCSPISGHRSVSWYQQTPGQGLQFLFEYFSETQRNKGNFPGRFSGRQFSNSRSEMNVSTLELGDSALYLCARIHLGAVGANVLTFGAGSRLTVL.

This clonotype was found many times. The chain couples TRBV13 to TRBJ2-7; D is ambiguous. CDR3 length: 15 amino acids. The ends were cut back, 4 bases at V and 0 bases at J, with 13 bases in the middle. Germline assignment: CDR1 PRHDT and CDR2 FYEKMQ (reference sequence). Here the CDR3 reads CASSSQRAFSYEQYF. CDR3 DNA sequence: TGTGCCAGCAGCTCCCAACGGGCGTTCTCCTACGAGCAGTACTTC.

The sample holds one count of this clonotype. This likely reflects a read error, since a far larger clone is one base away. The rearrangement uses TRBV6-2 or TRBV6-3 and TRBJ2-7, with 10 bases that match TRBD2. Germline V CDR1 and CDR2: MNHEY, SVGEGT. CDR3 length: 12 amino acids. This CDR3 reads CASKQREGEQCF. The DNA of the CDR3 is TGTGCCAGCAAGCAGCGGGAGGGGGAGCAGTGCTTC.

The table lists this clonotype with many counts. The chain employs TRBV28 and TRBJ2-3; 11 nucleotides align to TRBD2. CDR3 length equals 13 residues. Trimming took 3 bases from V and 8 from J; bases not matched to a gene: 1. Germline loops: CDR1 MDHEN, CDR2 SYDVKM. This chain's CDR3 is CASSLLAGGTQYF. CDR3 nucleotide sequence: TGTGCCAGCAGTTTGCTAGCGGGAGGTACGCAGTATTTT.

This clonotype has at least ten counts. The gene calls are TRBV28 and TRBJ2-7, with TRBD2 matching 7 bases. J was trimmed by 2 bases and V by 3 bases; bases with no gene match: 7. This CDR3 comprises 15 residues. CDR1 and CDR2 from the germline V gene are MDHEN and SYDVKM. CDR3 DNA: TGTGCCAGCAGTTTGGCCGCTAGCGGAACCTACGAGCAGTACTTC. Translation: CASSLAASGTYEQYF.